One and the same sample provided the 27 T cell receptor beta chains below, sequenced in a study of blood T cell repertoires in COVID-19. Generated by immunoSEQ multiplex PCR, the TCRdb table keeps only in-frame clones and is missing some. The table has more than 150,000 clones, 80% to 90% seen once. The sequenced sample consisted of peripheral blood. The source of these receptors is a woman aged 80 or older with COVID-19, enrolled during active disease.

The V and J genes are TRBV28 and TRBJ2-5; TRBD1 is a possible D gene (5 bases). V was cut by 10 bases and J by 5 bases, with 23 bases left in between. This CDR3 has 15 amino acids. Germline CDR1 and CDR2: MDHEN and SYDVKM. The CDR3 is CATTNSIAGPETQYF. Here the CDR3 DNA reads TGTGCCACCACCAATTCCATCGCAGGGCCGGAGACCCAGTACTTC.

The chain uses TRBV4-2 and TRBJ2-7; tentatively, D is TRBD2 (6 bases). CDR1 is LGHNA and CDR2 is YNFKEQ in the germline V gene. The ends were cut back, 0 bases at V and 4 bases at J, with 13 bases in the middle. The CDR3 is made up of 15 amino acids. In DNA form, the CDR3 reads TGTGCCAGCAGCCAAGATACTAGCAGGCTATACGAGCAGTACTTC. It specifies CASSQDTSRLYEQYF.

The chain has TRBV7-7 and TRBJ2-5; D possibly corresponds to TRBD2 (5 bases). This CDR3 comprises 15 residues. V lost 1 base to trimming and J lost 4 bases, with 13 bases between them. Germline lookup yields CDR1 SSHAT and CDR2 FNYEAQ (reference sequence). The CDR3 bases are TGTGCCAGCAGCTTAGGACTACAGACGGGAGAGACCCAGTACTTC. Encoded protein: CASSLGLQTGETQYF.

The chain carries TRBV11-3 and TRBJ1-1; 9 bases are a match to TRBD1. The CDR3 has 15 amino acids. CDR1 and CDR2 from the germline V gene are SGHNT and YENEEA. J lost 5 bases, V lost 5 bases, and 9 bases had no gene match. The CDR3 nucleotides read TGTGCCAGCAGCGTCCGGGGACAGGGAGGGACTGAAGCTTTCTTT. Its translation: CASSVRGQGGTEAFF.

The rearrangement uses TRBV5-1 and TRBJ1-2; 9 nucleotides agree with TRBD1. CDR3 size: 14 residues. Germline CDR1 SGHRS, CDR2 YFSETQ. With V trimmed by 2 bases and J by 7 bases, 6 bases remained unmatched. The CDR3 nucleotides are TGCGCCAGCAGCTTAACAGGGGGCTTGGGTGGCTACACCTTC. Encoded protein: CASSLTGGLGGYTF.

The chain uses TRBV14 and TRBJ2-2; the match to TRBD2 covers 12 bases. CDR3 length: 15 amino acids. Per germline, CDR1 SGHDN and CDR2 FVKESK. Trimming took 4 bases from V and 6 from J; bases not matched to a gene: 3. CDR3 sequence reads: CASSRRLAGAGELFF. CDR3 bases: TGTGCCAGCAGCCGGAGACTAGCGGGAGCCGGGGAGCTGTTTTTT.

The chain couples TRBV28 to TRBJ1-1; possibly TRBD1 for D (5 bases). Germline V CDR1 and CDR2: MDHEN, SYDVKM. The CDR3 length is 16 residues. Deletions cut 2 bases from V and 0 bases from J, with 13 bases between. The CDR3 region is CASSLELRGMNTEAFF. Written as DNA, the CDR3 is TGTGCCAGCAGTTTAGAGTTACGGGGGATGAACACTGAAGCTTTCTTT.

The rearrangement uses TRBV27 and TRBJ1-2; 8 nucleotides align to TRBD1. V shed 5 bases, J shed 8 bases, and the junction held 10 bases outside the gene matches. The CDR3 contains 14 residues. Germline V CDR1 and CDR2: MNHEY, SMNVEV (reference sequence). CDR3 sequence reads: CASSPEPGGLGYTF. In DNA form, the CDR3 reads TGTGCCAGCAGTCCCGAGCCAGGGGGCTTGGGCTACACCTTC.

The J gene is TRBJ2-7, the V gene TRBV19, with TRBD1 identical over 8 bases. The CDR3 has 13 amino acids. The J segment lost 6 bases and the V segment lost 6 bases, leaving 7 bases of the junction unmatched. The germline CDR1 and CDR2 sequences are LNHDA and SQIVND (reference sequence). CDR3: CASRASGGSEQYF. As DNA, the CDR3 is TGTGCCAGTAGGGCATCAGGGGGCAGCGAGCAGTACTTC.

The rearrangement links TRBV7-9 to TRBJ2-2; TRBD2 is a possible D gene (5 bases). V gave up 1 base and J gave up 1 base, with 7 bases separating them. This CDR3 spans 15 amino acids. Germline loops: CDR1 SEHNR, CDR2 FQNEAQ (reference sequence). CDR3 sequence: CASSLGAGNTGELFF. DNA for the CDR3: TGTGCCAGCAGCTTAGGGGCGGGGAACACCGGGGAGCTGTTTTTT.

In its sample, this clone was seen once. The rearrangement uses TRBV6-5 and TRBJ1-5; 8 nucleotides match TRBD1. CDR3 length: 13 amino acids. Losses at the gene ends were 6 bases for V and 7 bases for J; bases not matched to a gene: 5. Looked up from germline, CDR1 is MNHEY and CDR2 is SVGAGI. This CDR3 reads CASRSGQGQPQHF. CDR3 in DNA: TGTGCCAGCAGATCAGGACAGGGACAGCCCCAGCATTTT.

The CDR3 loop is CASSVDGTTSGANVLTF. The CDR3 nucleotides read TGTGCCAGCAGCGTAGATGGGACAACCTCTGGGGCCAACGTCCTGACTTTC. The chain is built from TRBV9 and TRBJ2-6; weak D call: TRBD1 (6 bases). The V end lost 0 bases, the J end lost 0 bases, and 10 bases lay between the germline ends. From germline, CDR1 is SGDLS and CDR2 YYNGEE. The CDR3 extends over 17 amino acids. The whole variable domain, filled in from reference TRBV9 and TRBJ2-6, reads DSGVTQTPKHLITATGQRVTLRCSPRSGDLSVYWYQQSLDQGLQFLIQYYNGEERAKGNILERFSAQQFPDLHSELNLSSLELGDSALYFCASSVDGTTSGANVLTFGAGSRLTVL.

The chain links TRBV4-3 to TRBJ2-5; 8 nucleotides agree with TRBD2. This CDR3 spans 14 amino acids. Losses at the gene ends were 3 bases for V and 4 bases for J; bases not matched to a gene: 4. From germline, CDR1 is LGHNA and CDR2 YSLEER. Here the CDR3 reads CASSHTGLGETQYF. The CDR3 DNA sequence: TGCGCCAGCAGCCACACGGGACTAGGAGAGACCCAGTACTTC.

The DNA of the CDR3 is TGTGCCAGCAGCCAAGACTGGACAGGGGTTATGCTTGAGCAGTTCTTC. Its protein is CASSQDWTGVMLEQFF. V usage is TRBV3-1 (or the pseudogene TRBV3-2) and J usage is TRBJ2-1; 9 nucleotides align to TRBD1. The J segment lost 9 bases and the V segment lost 0 bases, leaving 9 bases of the junction unmatched. The CDR3 extends over 16 amino acids. Looked up from germline, CDR1 is LGHDT and CDR2 is YNNKEL (reference sequence).

This rearrangement joins TRBV4-1 to TRBJ2-1, with D tentatively TRBD1 (5 bases). Deletions cut 4 bases from V and 5 bases from J, with 12 bases between. This CDR3 spans 14 amino acids. Per germline, CDR1 MGHRA and CDR2 YSYEKL. The CDR3 protein is CASSRSRGHNEQFF. Here the CDR3 DNA reads TGCGCCAGCAGCCGGTCAAGGGGCCACAATGAGCAGTTCTTC.

J is TRBJ1-2 and V is TRBV25-1, with D uncertain. The CDR3 is 12 amino acids. CDR1 and CDR2 (germline): MGHDK, SYGVNS. V gave up 4 bases and J gave up 1 base, with 4 bases separating them. The CDR3 DNA is TGTGCCAGCAGTGCAGATAACTATGGCTACACCTTC. Translating gives CASSADNYGYTF.

This chain connects TRBV20-1 to TRBJ2-7, with 9 bases that match TRBD1. V shed 3 bases and J 5 bases; nucleotides not matched to a gene: 2. The CDR3 has 12 amino acids. The germline V gene encodes CDR1 DFQATT and CDR2 SNEGSKA (reference sequence). The CDR3 here is CSASRQGDEQYF. CDR3 DNA: TGCAGTGCTAGTAGACAGGGGGACGAGCAGTACTTC.

V usage is TRBV5-1 and J usage is TRBJ2-7; weak D call: TRBD1 (6 bases). The CDR3 runs to 15 residues. Trimming shortened V by 0 bases and J by 2 bases, and 12 bases separated the two germline ends. Germline loops: CDR1 SGHRS, CDR2 YFSETQ. This chain's CDR3 is CASSLGQVGPYEQYF. The DNA for the CDR3 is TGCGCCAGCAGCTTGGGACAGGTGGGGCCCTACGAGCAGTACTTC.

The CDR3 DNA reads TGTGCCAGCAGCCTACTAGCGGGAGTTGCGGATACGCAGTATTTT. Translating it yields CASSLLAGVADTQYF. This sequence joins TRBV14 and TRBJ2-3; 11 bases fit TRBD2. Germline-derived CDR1 and CDR2 are SGHDN and FVKESK. CDR3 length equals 15 residues. V gave up 4 bases and J gave up 6 bases; unmatched junction bases: 6.

As for this clone: A read error may account for a junction end that differs from germline. This chain uses TRBV7-7 with TRBJ2-1; D might be TRBD2 (6 bases). The CDR3 extends over 15 amino acids. Germline V gene sequence: CDR1 SSHAT, CDR2 FNYEAQ (reference sequence). CDR3 residues: CASSLALLSYNEQFF. CDR3 nucleotides: TGTGCTAGCAGCCTAGCGTTACTCTCCTACAATGAGCAGTTCTTC.

V is TRBV12-5 and J is TRBJ1-3; 7 nucleotides agree with TRBD1. Germline V lookup: CDR1 LGHNT, CDR2 FRNRAP. With V trimmed by 1 base and J by 4 bases, 4 bases remained unmatched. The CDR3 is 15 residues long. The CDR3 bases are TGTGCTAGTGGTTTGGCCCCGGACAGGGGAAACACCATATATTTT. Translating it yields CASGLAPDRGNTIYF.

This clone was detected only once. This chain uses TRBV27 with TRBJ2-5, with TRBD1 matching 7 bases. The CDR3 length is 17 residues. The junction had 9 bases not matched to a gene; V was cut back by 0 bases and J by 2 bases. Germline assignment: CDR1 MNHEY and CDR2 SMNVEV (reference sequence). The CDR3 reads CASSLSMGDSNQETQYF. The CDR3 DNA follows: TGTGCCAGCAGTTTATCCATGGGGGACAGTAATCAAGAGACCCAGTACTTC.

This chain joins TRBV18 and TRBJ1-1; unclear D gene. The V end lost 6 bases, the J end lost 0 bases, and 14 bases lay between the germline ends. This CDR3 region has 15 residues. Germline V CDR1 and CDR2: KGHSH, LQKENI. The CDR3 sequence: CASSDAPIMNTEAFF. The CDR3 coding sequence is TGTGCCAGCTCTGATGCGCCGATCATGAACACTGAAGCTTTCTTT.

V usage is TRBV2 and J usage is TRBJ2-4; TRBD2 is a possible D gene (6 bases). The germline V gene encodes CDR1 SNHLY and CDR2 FYNNEI. V was clipped by 2 bases and J by 6 bases, with 11 bases between them. CDR3 size: 14 residues. CDR3 protein: CASSEKGAGNIQYF. CDR3 bases: TGTGCCAGCAGTGAAAAGGGAGCGGGAAACATTCAGTACTTC.

The J gene is TRBJ1-1, the V gene TRBV24-1; TRBD1 aligns across 8 bases. The CDR3 is 16 amino acids. The V and J ends lost 2 bases and 0 bases, in that order; junction bases with no gene match: 4. Germline V lookup: CDR1 KGHDR, CDR2 SFDVKD. The CDR3 protein is CATSDSRQGMNTEAFF. The CDR3, as DNA: TGTGCCACCAGTGATTCGCGACAGGGGATGAACACTGAAGCTTTCTTT.

In its sample, this clone was seen a few times. The chain couples TRBV7-9 to TRBJ2-7, with 9 bases identical to TRBD1. The CDR3 totals 11 residues. Germline loops: CDR1 SEHNR, CDR2 FQNEAQ (reference sequence). V was clipped by 5 bases and J by 11 bases; unmatched bases: 4. The CDR3: CASSRGTGKYF. CDR3 nucleotides: TGTGCCAGCAGCCGAGGGACAGGGAAGTACTTC.

This chain links TRBV27 with TRBJ1-2, with D possibly matching TRBD1 (6 bases). CDR3 length equals 16 residues. Germline V gene data show CDR1 as MNHEY and CDR2 as SMNVEV (reference sequence). V was clipped by 5 bases and J by 2 bases, with 18 bases between them. The CDR3 region has the DNA TGTGCCAGCAGTCCGGACCTACAGGGACCAAACTATGGCTACACCTTC. It codes for CASSPDLQGPNYGYTF.